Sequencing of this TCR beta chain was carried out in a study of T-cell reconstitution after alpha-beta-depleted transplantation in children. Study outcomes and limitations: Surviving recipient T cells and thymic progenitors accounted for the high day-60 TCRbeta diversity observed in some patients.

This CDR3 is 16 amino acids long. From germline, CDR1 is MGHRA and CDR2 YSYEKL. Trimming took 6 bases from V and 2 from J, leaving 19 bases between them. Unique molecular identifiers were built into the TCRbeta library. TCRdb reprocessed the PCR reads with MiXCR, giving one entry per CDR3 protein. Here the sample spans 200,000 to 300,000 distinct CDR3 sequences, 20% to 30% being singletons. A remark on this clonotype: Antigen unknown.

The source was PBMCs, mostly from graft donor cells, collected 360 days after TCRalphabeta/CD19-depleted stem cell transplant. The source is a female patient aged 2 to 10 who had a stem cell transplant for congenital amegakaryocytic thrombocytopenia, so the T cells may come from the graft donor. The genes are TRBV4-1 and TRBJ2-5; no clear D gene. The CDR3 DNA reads TGCGCCAGCAGGATCCGTTCTGAGAACGGACAAGAGACCCAGTACTTC. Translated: CASRIRSENGQETQYF.